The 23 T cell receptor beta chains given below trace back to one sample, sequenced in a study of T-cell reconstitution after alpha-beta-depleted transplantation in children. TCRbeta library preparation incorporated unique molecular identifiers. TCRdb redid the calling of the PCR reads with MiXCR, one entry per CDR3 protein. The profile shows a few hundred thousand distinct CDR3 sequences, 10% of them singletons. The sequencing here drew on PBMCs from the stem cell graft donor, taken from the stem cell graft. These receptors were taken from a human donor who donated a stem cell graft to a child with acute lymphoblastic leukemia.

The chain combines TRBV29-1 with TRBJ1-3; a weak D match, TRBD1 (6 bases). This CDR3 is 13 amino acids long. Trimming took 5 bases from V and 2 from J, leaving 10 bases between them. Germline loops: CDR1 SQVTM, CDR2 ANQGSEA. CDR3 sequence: CSVLGQAGNTIYF. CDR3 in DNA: TGCAGCGTTCTGGGACAAGCTGGAAACACCATATATTTT.

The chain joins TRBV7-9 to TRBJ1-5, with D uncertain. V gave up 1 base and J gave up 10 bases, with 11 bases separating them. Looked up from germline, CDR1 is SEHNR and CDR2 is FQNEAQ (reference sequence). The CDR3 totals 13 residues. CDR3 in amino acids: CASSLGPERPQHF. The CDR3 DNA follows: TGTGCCAGCAGCTTAGGTCCGGAACGTCCCCAGCATTTT.

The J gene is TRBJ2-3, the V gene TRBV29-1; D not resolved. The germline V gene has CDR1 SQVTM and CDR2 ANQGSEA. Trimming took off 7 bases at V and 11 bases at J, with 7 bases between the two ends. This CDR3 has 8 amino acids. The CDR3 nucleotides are TGCAGCGCGGATGGGCAGTATTTT. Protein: CSADGQYF.

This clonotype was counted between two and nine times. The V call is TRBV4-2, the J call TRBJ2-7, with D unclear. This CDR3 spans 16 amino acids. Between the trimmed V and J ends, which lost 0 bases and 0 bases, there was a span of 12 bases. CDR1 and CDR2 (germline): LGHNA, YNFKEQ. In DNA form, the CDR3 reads TGTGCCAGCAGCCAAGACCGGACCGCGAGCTCCTACGAGCAGTACTTC. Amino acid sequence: CASSQDRTASSYEQYF.

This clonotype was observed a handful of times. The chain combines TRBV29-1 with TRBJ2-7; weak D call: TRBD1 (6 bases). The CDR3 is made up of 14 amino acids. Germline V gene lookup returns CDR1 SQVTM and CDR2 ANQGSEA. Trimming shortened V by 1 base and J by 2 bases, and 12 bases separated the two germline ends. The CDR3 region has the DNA TGCAGCGTTGAAGGACTTCCAGGGGCCTACGAGCAGTACTTC. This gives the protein CSVEGLPGAYEQYF.

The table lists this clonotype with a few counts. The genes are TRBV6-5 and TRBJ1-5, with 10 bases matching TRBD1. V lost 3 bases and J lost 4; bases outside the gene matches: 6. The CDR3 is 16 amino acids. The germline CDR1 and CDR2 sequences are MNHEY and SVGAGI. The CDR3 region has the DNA TGTGCCAGCAGTTATCCGACAGGGGGCGGGAATCAGCCCCAGCATTTT. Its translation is CASSYPTGGGNQPQHF.

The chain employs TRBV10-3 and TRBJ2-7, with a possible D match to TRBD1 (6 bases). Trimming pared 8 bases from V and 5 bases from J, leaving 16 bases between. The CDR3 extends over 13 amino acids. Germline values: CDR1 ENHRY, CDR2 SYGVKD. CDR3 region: CAICPTTGNEQYF. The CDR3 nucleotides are TGTGCCATCTGCCCCACAACAGGGAACGAGCAGTACTTC.

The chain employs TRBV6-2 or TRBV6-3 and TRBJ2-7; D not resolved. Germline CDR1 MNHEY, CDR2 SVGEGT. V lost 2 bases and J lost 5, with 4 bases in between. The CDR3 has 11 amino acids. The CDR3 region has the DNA TGTGCCAGCAGTTACGAGGACGAGCAGTACTTC. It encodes CASSYEDEQYF.

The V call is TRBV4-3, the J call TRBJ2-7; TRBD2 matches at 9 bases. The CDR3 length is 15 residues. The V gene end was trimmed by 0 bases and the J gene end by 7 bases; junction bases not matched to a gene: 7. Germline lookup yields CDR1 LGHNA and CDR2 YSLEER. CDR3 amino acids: CASSQDRGSGSEQYF. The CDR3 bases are TGCGCCAGCAGCCAAGATCGGGGTAGCGGGAGTGAGCAGTACTTC.

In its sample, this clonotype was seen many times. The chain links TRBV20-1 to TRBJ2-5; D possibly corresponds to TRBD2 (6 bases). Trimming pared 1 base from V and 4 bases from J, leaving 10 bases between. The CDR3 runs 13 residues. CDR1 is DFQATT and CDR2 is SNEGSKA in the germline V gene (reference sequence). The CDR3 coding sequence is TGCAGTGCTAGAGCAGCGGGCGGAGAGACCCAGTACTTC. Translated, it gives CSARAAGGETQYF.

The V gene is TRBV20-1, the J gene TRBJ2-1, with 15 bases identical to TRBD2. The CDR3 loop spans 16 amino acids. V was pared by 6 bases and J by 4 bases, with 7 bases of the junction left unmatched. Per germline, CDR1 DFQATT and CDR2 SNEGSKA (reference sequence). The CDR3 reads CSAPGLAGGFYNEQFF. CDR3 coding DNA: TGCAGTGCGCCAGGACTAGCGGGAGGGTTTTACAATGAGCAGTTCTTC.

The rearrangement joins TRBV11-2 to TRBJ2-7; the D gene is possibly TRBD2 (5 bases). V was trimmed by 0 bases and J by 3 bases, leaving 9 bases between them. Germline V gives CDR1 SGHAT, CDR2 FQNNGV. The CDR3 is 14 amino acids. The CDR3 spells CASSLEPGIYEQYF. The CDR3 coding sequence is TGTGCCAGCAGCTTAGAACCGGGGATCTACGAGCAGTACTTC.

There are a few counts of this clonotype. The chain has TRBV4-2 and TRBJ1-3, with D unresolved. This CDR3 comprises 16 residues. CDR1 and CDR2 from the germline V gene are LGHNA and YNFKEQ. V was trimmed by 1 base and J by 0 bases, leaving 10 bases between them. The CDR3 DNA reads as TGTGCCAGCAGCCAAGCCATACGGAGCTCTGGAAACACCATATATTTT. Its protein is CASSQAIRSSGNTIYF.

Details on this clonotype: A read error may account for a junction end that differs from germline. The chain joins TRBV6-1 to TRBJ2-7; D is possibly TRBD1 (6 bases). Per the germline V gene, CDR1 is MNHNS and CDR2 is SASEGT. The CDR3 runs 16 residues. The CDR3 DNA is TGTGCCACCAGAGCTCGCAGTCGGGACACCTCCTACGACCAGTACTTC. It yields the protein CATRARSRDTSYDQYF.

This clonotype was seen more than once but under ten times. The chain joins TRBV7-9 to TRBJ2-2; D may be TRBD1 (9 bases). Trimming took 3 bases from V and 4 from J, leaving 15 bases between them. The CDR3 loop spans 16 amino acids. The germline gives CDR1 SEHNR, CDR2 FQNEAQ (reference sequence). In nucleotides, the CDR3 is TGTGCCAGCAGCTTCGTAGCGGGACAGGGCACCGGGGAGCTGTTTTTT. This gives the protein CASSFVAGQGTGELFF.

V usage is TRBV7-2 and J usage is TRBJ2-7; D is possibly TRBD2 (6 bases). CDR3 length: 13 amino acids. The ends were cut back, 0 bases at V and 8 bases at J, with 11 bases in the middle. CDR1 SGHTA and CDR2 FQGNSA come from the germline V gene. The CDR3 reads CASSLASAGQQYF. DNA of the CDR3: TGTGCCAGCAGCTTAGCGAGTGCGGGGCAGCAGTACTTC.

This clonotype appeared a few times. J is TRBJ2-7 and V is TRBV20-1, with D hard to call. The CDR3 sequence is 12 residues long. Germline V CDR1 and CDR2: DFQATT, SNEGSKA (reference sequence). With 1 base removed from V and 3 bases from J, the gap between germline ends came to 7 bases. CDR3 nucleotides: TGCAGTGCTAGAGTAGACAACTACGAGCAGTACTTC. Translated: CSARVDNYEQYF.

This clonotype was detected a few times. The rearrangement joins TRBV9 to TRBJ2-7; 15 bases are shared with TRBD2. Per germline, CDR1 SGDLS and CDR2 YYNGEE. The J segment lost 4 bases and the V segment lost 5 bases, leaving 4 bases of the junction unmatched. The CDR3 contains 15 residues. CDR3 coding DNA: TGTGCCAGCAGTGGGACTAGCGGGAGGAATTACGAGCAGTACTTC. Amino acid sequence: CASSGTSGRNYEQYF. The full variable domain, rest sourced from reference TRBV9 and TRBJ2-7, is DSGVTQTPKHLITATGQRVTLRCSPRSGDLSVYWYQQSLDQGLQFLIQYYNGEERAKGNILERFSAQQFPDLHSELNLSSLELGDSALYFCASSGTSGRNYEQYFGPGTRLTVT.

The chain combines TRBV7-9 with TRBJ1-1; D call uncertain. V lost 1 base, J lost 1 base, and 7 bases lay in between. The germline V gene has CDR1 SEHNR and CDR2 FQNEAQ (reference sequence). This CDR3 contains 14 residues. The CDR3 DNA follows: TGTGCCAGCAGCTTAGACAGACCGAACACTGAAGCTTTCTTT. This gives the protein CASSLDRPNTEAFF.

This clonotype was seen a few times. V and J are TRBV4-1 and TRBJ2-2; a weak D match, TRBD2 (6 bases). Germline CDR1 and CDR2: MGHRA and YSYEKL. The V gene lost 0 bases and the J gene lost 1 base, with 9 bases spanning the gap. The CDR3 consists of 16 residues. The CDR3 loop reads CASSQDPSENTGELFF. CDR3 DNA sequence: TGCGCCAGCAGCCAAGATCCTAGCGAGAACACCGGGGAGCTGTTTTTT.

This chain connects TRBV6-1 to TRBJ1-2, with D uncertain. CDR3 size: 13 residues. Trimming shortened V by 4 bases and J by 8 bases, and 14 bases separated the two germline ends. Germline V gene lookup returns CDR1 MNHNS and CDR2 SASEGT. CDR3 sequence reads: CASSARPVDGYTF. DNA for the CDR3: TGTGCCAGCAGTGCCCGCCCCGTGGACGGCTACACCTTC.

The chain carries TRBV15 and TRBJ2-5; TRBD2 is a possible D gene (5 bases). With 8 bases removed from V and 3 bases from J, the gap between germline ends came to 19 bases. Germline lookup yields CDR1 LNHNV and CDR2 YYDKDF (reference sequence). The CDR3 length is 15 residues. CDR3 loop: CATSIGRVGEETQYF. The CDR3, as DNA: TGTGCCACCTCAATCGGTAGGGTGGGAGAAGAGACCCAGTACTTC.

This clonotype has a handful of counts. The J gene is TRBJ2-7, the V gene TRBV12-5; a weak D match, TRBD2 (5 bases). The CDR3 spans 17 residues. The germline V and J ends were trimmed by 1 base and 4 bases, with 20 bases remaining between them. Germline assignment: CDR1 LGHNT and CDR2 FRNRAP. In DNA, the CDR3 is TGTGCTAGTGGTTTGGGAGCCATAGCAGGAGGAATATACGAGCAGTACTTC. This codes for CASGLGAIAGGIYEQYF.